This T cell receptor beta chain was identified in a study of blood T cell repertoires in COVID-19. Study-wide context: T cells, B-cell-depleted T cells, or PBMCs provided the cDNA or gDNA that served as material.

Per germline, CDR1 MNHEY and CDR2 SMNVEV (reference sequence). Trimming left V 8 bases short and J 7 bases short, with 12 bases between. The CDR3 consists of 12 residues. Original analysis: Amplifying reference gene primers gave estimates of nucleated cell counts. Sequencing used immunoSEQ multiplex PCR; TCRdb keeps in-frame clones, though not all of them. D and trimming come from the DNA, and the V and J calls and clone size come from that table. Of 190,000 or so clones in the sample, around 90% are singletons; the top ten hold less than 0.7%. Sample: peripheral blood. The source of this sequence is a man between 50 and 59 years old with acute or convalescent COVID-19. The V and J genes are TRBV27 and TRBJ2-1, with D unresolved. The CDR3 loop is CASGRIANEQFF. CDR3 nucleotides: TGTGCCAGCGGAAGAATAGCAAATGAGCAGTTCTTC.